The clone carrying this T cell receptor beta chain was found once. These data belong to a study of blood T cell repertoires in COVID-19. TCRdb's table, derived via immunoSEQ multiplex PCR, lists solely in-frame clones and lacks some. This table holds some 130,000 clones, roughly 90% found once. Cohorts were determined from participant-reported clinical history. The sequenced sample consisted of PBMCs or T cells enriched from blood (not recorded which). The sequence was obtained from a woman in her 50s who had recovered from COVID-19.

CDR3 in amino acids: CASSQSGTSGGARSREQFF. The CDR3 DNA sequence: TGCGCCAGCAGCCAATCGGGGACTAGCGGGGGGGCCCGATCACGCGAGCAGTTCTTC. V is TRBV4-3 and J is TRBJ2-1, with 16 bases matching TRBD2. This CDR3 contains 19 residues. Per germline, CDR1 LGHNA and CDR2 YSLEER. V trimming: 2 bases; J trimming: 10 bases; junction bases outside the gene matches: 14.